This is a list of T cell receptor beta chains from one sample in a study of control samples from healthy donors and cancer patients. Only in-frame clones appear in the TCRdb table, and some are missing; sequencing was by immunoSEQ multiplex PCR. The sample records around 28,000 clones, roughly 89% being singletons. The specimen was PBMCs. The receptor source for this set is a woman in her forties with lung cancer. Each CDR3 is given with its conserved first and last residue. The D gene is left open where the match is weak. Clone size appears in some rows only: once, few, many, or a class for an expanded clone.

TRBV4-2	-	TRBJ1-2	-	CASSQEGPAFNYGYTF	TGTGCCAGCAGCCAAGAAGGTCCCGCATTCAACTATGGCTACACCTTC
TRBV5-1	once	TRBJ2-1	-	CASSLGPNNEQFF	TGCGCCAGCAGCCTAGGACCGAACAATGAGCAGTTCTTC
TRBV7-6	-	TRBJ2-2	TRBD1	CASSLRQGENTGELFF	TGTGCCAGCAGCCTACGACAGGGGGAGAACACCGGGGAGCTGTTTTTT
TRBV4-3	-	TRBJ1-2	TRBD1	CASSQDFGTGGSYGYTF	TGCGCCAGCAGCCAAGATTTCGGGACAGGGGGTTCCTATGGCTACACCTTC
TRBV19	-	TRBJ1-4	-	CARVLGILEKLFF	TGCGCCCGAGTGTTAGGGATTTTGGAAAAACTGTTTTTT
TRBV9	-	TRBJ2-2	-	CASSDRDTNTGELFF	TGTGCCAGCAGCGACCGGGACACGAACACCGGGGAGCTGTTTTTT
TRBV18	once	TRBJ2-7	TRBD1	CASSPGQGIHEQYF	TGTGCCAGCTCACCAGGACAGGGAATCCACGAGCAGTACTTC
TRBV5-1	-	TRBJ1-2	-	CASSLDGYGYTF	TGCGCCAGCAGCTTGGACGGCTATGGCTACACCTTC
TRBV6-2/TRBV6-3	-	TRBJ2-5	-	CASSWDYQETQYF	TGTGCCAGCAGTTGGGACTACCAAGAGACCCAGTACTTC
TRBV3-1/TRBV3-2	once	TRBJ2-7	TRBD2	CASSQDWEGHEQYF	TGTGCCAGCAGCCAAGATTGGGAGGGCCACGAGCAGTACTTC
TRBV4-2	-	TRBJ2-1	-	CASSQGRQGLFF	TGTGCCAGCAGCCAAGGAAGGCAGGGACTGTTCTTC
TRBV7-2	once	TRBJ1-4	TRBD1	CASSSGGFGHNEKLFF	TGTGCCAGCAGCTCAGGGGGTTTTGGGCATAATGAAAAACTGTTTTTT
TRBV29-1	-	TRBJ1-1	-	CSVADSPGTEAFF	TGCAGCGTTGCTGACAGCCCGGGGACTGAAGCTTTCTTT
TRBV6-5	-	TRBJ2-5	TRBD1	CASSPTGNPWETQYF	TGTGCCAGCAGCCCGACAGGGAACCCATGGGAGACCCAGTACTTC
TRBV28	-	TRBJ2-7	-	CASSLTTPYEQYF	TGTGCCAGCAGTCTAACGACCCCCTACGAGCAGTACTTC
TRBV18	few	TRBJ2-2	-	CASSLTRQPPSGGELFF	TGTGCCAGCTCACTAACACGACAGCCACCTTCGGGCGGGGAGCTGTTTTTT
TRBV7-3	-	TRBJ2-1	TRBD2	CASSPRPGGSYNEQFF	TGTGCCAGCAGCCCGAGGCCGGGGGGGTCCTACAATGAGCAGTTCTTC